A selection of T cell receptor beta chains follows, all from one sample in a study of T cells after yellow fever vaccination. TCRdb re-called the 5' RACE reads with MiXCR, one entry per CDR3 protein. The sample includes some 420,000 distinct CDR3 sequences, around 20% seen only once; the top ten take 15% to 20%. The source material was PBMCs, sampled before the yellow fever booster vaccination. These receptor sequences come from a man in his late teens or twenties who received the YFV17D yellow fever vaccine. Each CDR3 is given with its conserved first and last residue. A D gene is named only where the DNA matches it firmly. Clone size appears in some rows only: once, few, many, or a class for an expanded clone.

v_call	j_call	cdr3_length	d_call	clone_size	cdr3_nt	cdr3_aa
TRBV7-8	TRBJ2-7	13	NA	NA	TGTGCCAGCAGCTCCTCTACAGGGTACGAGCAGTACTTC	CASSSSTGYEQYF
TRBV10-2	TRBJ2-4	17	NA	few	TGCGCCAGCAGTGAGGTCCTCGAGGGCTGGGCCAAAAACATTCAGTACTTC	CASSEVLEGWAKNIQYF
TRBV5-1	TRBJ2-7	12	NA	few	TGCGCCAGCAGCTTGGGGATGTACGAGCAGTACTTC	CASSLGMYEQYF
TRBV6-1	TRBJ2-7	15	NA	few	TGTGCCAGCATCGCAAGTACTGGGGCGGCCTACGAGCAGTACTTC	CASIASTGAAYEQYF
TRBV10-3	TRBJ2-7	15	NA	few	TGTGCCATCAGGAGACAGGGGCGGGAGGACTACGAGCAGTACTTC	CAIRRQGREDYEQYF
TRBV30	TRBJ2-1	14	TRBD1	NA	TGTGCCTGGACCCGGACAGGGGGCGGGAAAAAGCAGTTCTTC	CAWTRTGGGKKQFF
TRBV6-1	TRBJ1-5	17	NA	few	TGTGCCAGCAGTGGAGGCCGGCACCCTGGGAGCAATCAGCCCCAGCATTTT	CASSGGRHPGSNQPQHF
TRBV11-2	TRBJ2-3	17	NA	NA	TGTGCCAGCAGTGTGGGCCTCGGGGAAGCAAGAACAGATACGCAGTATTTT	CASSVGLGEARTDTQYF
TRBV9	TRBJ2-1	16	TRBD2	NA	TGTGCCAGCAGCGCTAGCGGGGGGAGCTCCTACAATGAGCAGTTCTTC	CASSASGGSSYNEQFF
TRBV5-5	TRBJ1-1	12	NA	NA	TGTGCCAGCAGCCTTAACGGTCAGGAAGCTTTCTTT	CASSLNGQEAFF
TRBV2	TRBJ1-2	11	NA	few	TGTGCCAGCAGTCGGGGGGCAGGATACACCTTC	CASSRGAGYTF
TRBV5-1	TRBJ1-5	15	TRBD1	NA	TGCGCCAGCAGCTTGGGGGGGACAGGGCATCAGCCCCAGCATTTT	CASSLGGTGHQPQHF
TRBV28	TRBJ2-3	17	TRBD2	NA	TGTGCCAGCAGTCCCCTCCCCGCGGGGGGCAGCACAGATACGCAGTATTTT	CASSPLPAGGSTDTQYF
TRBV24-1	TRBJ2-1	15	NA	NA	TGTGCCACCAGTGATTTGAGGGGCAGGGTCAATGAGCAGTTCTTC	CATSDLRGRVNEQFF
TRBV6-5	TRBJ2-7	16	NA	NA	TGTGCCAGCACTCCCACAATAGGGGATTTCTCCTACGAGCAGTACTTC	CASTPTIGDFSYEQYF
TRBV6-2/TRBV6-3	TRBJ2-3	11	NA	NA	TGTGCCAGCAGTTACGGTTTTCCCCTGTATTTT	CASSYGFPLYF
TRBV7-6	TRBJ1-5	15	NA	NA	TGTGCCAGCAGCTCAACCGGGGGAATTGGGCAGCCCCAGCATTTT	CASSSTGGIGQPQHF
TRBV4-2	TRBJ2-3	17	TRBD2	NA	TGTGCCAGCAGCCAAGATGGGCCTAGCGGATTCACTAATACGCAGTATTTT	CASSQDGPSGFTNTQYF
TRBV7-2	TRBJ2-1	16	NA	few	TGTGCCAGCAGCTTATCGTACGGGGAACCGTACAATGAGCAGTTCTTC	CASSLSYGEPYNEQFF
TRBV6-2/TRBV6-3	TRBJ1-2	14	TRBD1	NA	TGTGCCACCGCGCGGACAGGGGATTTCTATGGCTACACCTTC	CATARTGDFYGYTF
TRBV29-1	TRBJ2-2	12	NA	few	TGCAGCGTTGTGGAGAACACCGGGGAGCTGTTTTTT	CSVVENTGELFF
TRBV5-1	TRBJ2-1	15	NA	NA	TGCGCCAGCAGCATACAGGGAAGCTCCTACAATGAGCAGTTCTTC	CASSIQGSSYNEQFF